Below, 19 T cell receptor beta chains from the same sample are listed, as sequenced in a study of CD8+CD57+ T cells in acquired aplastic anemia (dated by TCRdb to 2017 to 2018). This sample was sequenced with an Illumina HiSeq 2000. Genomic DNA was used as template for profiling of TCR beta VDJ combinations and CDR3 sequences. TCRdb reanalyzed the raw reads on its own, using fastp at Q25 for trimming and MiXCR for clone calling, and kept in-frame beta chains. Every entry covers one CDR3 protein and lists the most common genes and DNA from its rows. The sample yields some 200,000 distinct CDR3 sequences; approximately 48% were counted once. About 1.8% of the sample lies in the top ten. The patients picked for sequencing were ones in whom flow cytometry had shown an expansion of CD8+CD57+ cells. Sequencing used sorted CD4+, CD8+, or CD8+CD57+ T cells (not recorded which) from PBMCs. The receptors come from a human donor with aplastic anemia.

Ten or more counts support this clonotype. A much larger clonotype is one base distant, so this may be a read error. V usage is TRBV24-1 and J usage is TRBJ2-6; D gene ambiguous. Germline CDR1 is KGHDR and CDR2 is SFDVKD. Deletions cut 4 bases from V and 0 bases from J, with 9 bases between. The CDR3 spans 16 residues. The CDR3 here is CATSDRNSSGANVLTF. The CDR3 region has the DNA TGTGCCACCAGTGACAGAAATAGCTCTGGGGCCAACGTCCTGACTTTC.

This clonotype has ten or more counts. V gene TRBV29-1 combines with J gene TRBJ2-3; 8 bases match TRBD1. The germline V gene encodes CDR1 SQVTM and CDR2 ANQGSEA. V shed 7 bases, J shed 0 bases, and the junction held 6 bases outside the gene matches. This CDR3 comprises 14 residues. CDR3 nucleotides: TGCAGCGCCCAGAGGACAGGGAGCACAGATACGCAGTATTTT. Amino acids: CSAQRTGSTDTQYF.

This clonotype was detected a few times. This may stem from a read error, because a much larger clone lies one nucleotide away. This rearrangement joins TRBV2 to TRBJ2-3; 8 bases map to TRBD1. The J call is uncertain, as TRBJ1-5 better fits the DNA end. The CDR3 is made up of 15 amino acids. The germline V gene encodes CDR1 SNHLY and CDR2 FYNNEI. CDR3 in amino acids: CASSVGGTGTDTQHF. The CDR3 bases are TGTGCCAGCAGCGTAGGGGGGACAGGCACAGATACGCAGCATTTT.

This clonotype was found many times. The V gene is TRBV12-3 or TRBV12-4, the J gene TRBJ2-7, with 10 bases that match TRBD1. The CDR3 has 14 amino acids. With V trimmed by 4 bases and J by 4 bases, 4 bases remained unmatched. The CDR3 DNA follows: TGTGCCAGCAGTTGGGACAGGGGCCTTTACGAGCAGTACTTC. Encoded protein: CASSWDRGLYEQYF.

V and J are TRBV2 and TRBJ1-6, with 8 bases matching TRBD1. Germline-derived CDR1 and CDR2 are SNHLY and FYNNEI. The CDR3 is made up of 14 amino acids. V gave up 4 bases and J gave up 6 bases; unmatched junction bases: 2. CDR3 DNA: TGTGCCAGCAGTGGGACAGGGATTAATTCACCCCTCCACTTT. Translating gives CASSGTGINSPLHF.

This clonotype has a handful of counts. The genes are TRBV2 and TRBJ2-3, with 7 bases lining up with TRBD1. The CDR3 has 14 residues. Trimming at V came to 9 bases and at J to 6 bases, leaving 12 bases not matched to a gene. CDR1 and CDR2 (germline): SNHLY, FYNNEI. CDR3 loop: CASGGQVRSDTQYF. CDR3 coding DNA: TGTGCCAGTGGTGGACAGGTCAGGAGCGATACGCAGTATTTT.

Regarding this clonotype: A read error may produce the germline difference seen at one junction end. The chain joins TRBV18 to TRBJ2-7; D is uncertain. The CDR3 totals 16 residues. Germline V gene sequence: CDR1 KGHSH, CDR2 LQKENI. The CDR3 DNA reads TGTGCCAACTCACCCCTGAACGCAGCCTCTTCCAGCGAGCAGTACTTC. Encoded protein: CANSPLNAASSSEQYF.

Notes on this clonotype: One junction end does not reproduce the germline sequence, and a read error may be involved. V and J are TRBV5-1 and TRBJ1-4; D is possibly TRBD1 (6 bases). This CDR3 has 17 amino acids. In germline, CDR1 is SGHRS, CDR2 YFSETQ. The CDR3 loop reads CASSLGGALSSNDKLFF. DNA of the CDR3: TGCGCCAGCAGCTTAGGGGGGGCCCTATCCTCAAATGACAAACTGTTTTTT.

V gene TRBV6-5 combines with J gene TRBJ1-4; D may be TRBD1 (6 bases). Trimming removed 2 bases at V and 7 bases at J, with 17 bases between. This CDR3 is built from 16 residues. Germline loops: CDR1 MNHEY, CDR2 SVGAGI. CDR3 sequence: CASSYAGVGGFEKLFF. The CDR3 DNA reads TGTGCCAGCAGTTACGCCGGGGTCGGGGGCTTTGAAAAACTGTTTTTT.

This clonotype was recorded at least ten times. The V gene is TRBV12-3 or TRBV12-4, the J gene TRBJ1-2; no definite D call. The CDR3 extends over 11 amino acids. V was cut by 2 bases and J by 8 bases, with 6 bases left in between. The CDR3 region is CASSLKVGYTF. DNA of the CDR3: TGTGCCAGCAGTTTAAAGGTCGGCTACACCTTC.

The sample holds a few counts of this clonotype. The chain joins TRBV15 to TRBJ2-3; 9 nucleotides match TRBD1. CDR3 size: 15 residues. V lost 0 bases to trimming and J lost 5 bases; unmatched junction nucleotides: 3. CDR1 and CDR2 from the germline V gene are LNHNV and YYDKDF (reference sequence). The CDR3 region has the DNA TGTGCCACCAGCAGAGACGGACAGGGGAGAGATACGCAGTATTTT. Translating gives CATSRDGQGRDTQYF. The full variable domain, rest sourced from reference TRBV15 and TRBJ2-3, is DAMVIQNPRYQVTQFGKPVTLSCSQTLNHNVMYWYQQKSSQAPKLLFHYYDKDFNNEADTPDNFQSRRPNTSFCFLDIRSPGLGDTAMYLCATSRDGQGRDTQYFGPGTRLTVL.

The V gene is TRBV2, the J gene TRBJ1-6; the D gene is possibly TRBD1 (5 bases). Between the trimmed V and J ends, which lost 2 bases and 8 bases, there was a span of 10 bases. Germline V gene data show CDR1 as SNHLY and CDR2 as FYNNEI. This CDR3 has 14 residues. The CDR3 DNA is TGTGCCAGCAGTGAAACGGGGGTATATTCACCCCTCCACTTT. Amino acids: CASSETGVYSPLHF.

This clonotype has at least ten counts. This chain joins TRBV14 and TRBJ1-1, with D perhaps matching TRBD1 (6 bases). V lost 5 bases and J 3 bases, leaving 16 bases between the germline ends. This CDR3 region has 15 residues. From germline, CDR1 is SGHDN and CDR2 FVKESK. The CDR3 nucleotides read TGTGCCAGCAGCAGGACAAGGGGGGGGTACACTGAAGCTTTCTTT. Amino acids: CASSRTRGGYTEAFF. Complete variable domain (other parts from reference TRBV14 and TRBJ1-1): EAGVTQFPSHSVIEKGQTVTLRCDPISGHDNLYWYRRVMGKEIKFLLHFVKESKQDESGMPNNRFLAERTGGTYSTLKVQPAELEDSGVYFCASSRTRGGYTEAFFGQGTRLTVV.

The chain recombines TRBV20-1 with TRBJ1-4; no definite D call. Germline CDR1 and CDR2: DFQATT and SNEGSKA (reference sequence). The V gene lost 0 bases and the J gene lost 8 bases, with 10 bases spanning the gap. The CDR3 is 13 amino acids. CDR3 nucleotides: TGCAGTGCTAGAGATCAACAGTCCGAAAAACTGTTTTTT. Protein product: CSARDQQSEKLFF.

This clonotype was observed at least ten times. DNA of the CDR3: TGCGCCAGCAGCCAAGACGGGAACTATGGCTACACCTTC. Encoded protein: CASSQDGNYGYTF. The chain recombines TRBV4-1 with TRBJ1-2; D remains ambiguous. The germline V gene has CDR1 MGHRA and CDR2 YSYEKL. The CDR3 totals 13 residues. The ends were cut back, 0 bases at V and 2 bases at J, with 4 bases in the middle.

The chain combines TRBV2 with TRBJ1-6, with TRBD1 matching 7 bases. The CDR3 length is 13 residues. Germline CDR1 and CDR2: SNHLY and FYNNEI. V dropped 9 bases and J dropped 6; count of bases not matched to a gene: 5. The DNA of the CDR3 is TGTGCCAGTCCGGGACAGCCTAATTCACCCCTCCACTTT. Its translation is CASPGQPNSPLHF.

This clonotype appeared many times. CDR3 sequence (DNA): TGTGCCAGCGGGGTAACGGGAGTACCCACCGGGGAGCTGTTTTTT. It is translated as CASGVTGVPTGELFF. V and J are TRBV9 and TRBJ2-2; D perhaps matches TRBD2 (6 bases). The CDR3 covers 15 residues. The germline CDR1 and CDR2 sequences are SGDLS and YYNGEE. Trimming shortened V by 7 bases and J by 4 bases, and 17 bases separated the two germline ends.

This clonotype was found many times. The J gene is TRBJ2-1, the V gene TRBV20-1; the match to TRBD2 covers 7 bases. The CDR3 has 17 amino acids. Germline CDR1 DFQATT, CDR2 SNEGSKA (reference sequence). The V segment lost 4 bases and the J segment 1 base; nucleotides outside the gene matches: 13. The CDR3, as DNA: TGCAGTGCTATAAATGCTAGCGGAGGCCTTTCCTACAATGAGCAGTTCTTC. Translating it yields CSAINASGGLSYNEQFF.

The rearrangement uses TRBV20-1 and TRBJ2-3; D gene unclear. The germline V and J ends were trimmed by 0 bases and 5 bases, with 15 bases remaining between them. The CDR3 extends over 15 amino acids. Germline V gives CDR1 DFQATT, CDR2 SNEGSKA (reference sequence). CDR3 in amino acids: CSARENRPAQDTQYF. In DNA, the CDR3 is TGCAGTGCTAGAGAGAACAGACCGGCGCAAGATACGCAGTATTTT.